One sample yielded the 30 T cell receptor beta chains listed below, sequenced in a study of blood T cell repertoires in COVID-19. Produced via immunoSEQ multiplex PCR; TCRdb's table is partial and in-frame only. This table has about 290,000 clones, just under 90% appearing once. The sequenced sample consisted of peripheral blood. Source of these receptors: a young woman with COVID-19, enrolled during active disease.

CDR3 sequence reads: CASPPADTNQPQHF. The CDR3 region has the DNA TGCGCCAGCCCCCCGGCGGACACCAATCAGCCCCAGCATTTT. V gene TRBV23-1 combines with J gene TRBJ1-5; D is possibly TRBD1 (5 bases). TRBV23-1 is recorded as an ORF, its role being uncertain. This CDR3 is 14 amino acids long. Deletions cut 8 bases from V and 3 bases from J, with 14 bases between.

The genes are TRBV11-3 and TRBJ2-2, with 8 bases identical to TRBD1. Trimming at V came to 11 bases and at J to 5 bases, leaving 7 bases not matched to a gene. The germline V gene has CDR1 SGHNT and CDR2 YENEEA. The length of the CDR3 is 13 residues. In nucleotides, the CDR3 is TGTGCCCCCAGGGGGCCGGGAACCGGGGAGCTGTTTTTT. Protein: CAPRGPGTGELFF.

V is TRBV7-2 and J is TRBJ2-5, with TRBD2 matching 8 bases. The CDR3 has 17 residues. Germline values: CDR1 SGHTA, CDR2 FQGNSA. The J segment lost 5 bases and the V segment lost 2 bases, leaving 13 bases of the junction unmatched. CDR3 loop: CASSLKLSSGVEETQYF. The CDR3 bases are TGTGCCAGCAGCTTAAAATTGAGTAGCGGGGTTGAGGAGACCCAGTACTTC.

The chain uses TRBV5-5 and TRBJ1-6; 7 bases fit TRBD1. CDR3 length: 14 amino acids. Germline V gene sequence: CDR1 SGHKS, CDR2 YYEKEE (reference sequence). After removal of 0 bases from V and 10 bases from J, the junction contained 4 bases not matched to a gene. The CDR3 DNA is TGTGCCAGCAGCTTGGGACAGGGCGGCTCACCCCTCCACTTT. This codes for CASSLGQGGSPLHF.

This clone was recorded a few times. This chain uses TRBV13 with TRBJ2-7; 7 bases align to TRBD2. V trimming: 3 bases; J trimming: 2 bases; junction bases outside the gene matches: 4. This CDR3 contains 14 residues. Germline-derived CDR1 and CDR2 are PRHDT and FYEKMQ (reference sequence). CDR3 bases: TGTGCCAGCAGCTTGGCCGGGACTACCTACGAGCAGTACTTC. Translating gives CASSLAGTTYEQYF.

The gene calls are TRBV3-1 (or the pseudogene TRBV3-2) and TRBJ2-2; D is ambiguous. V shed 4 bases and J shed 3 bases, with 9 bases lying between them. CDR3 length equals 14 residues. Germline CDR1 and CDR2: LGHDT and YNNKEL (reference sequence). The CDR3 loop is CASSPVRYTGELFF. Written as DNA, the CDR3 is TGTGCCAGCAGCCCTGTGCGTTACACCGGGGAGCTGTTTTTT.

V usage is TRBV19 and J usage is TRBJ1-3; D not resolved. The length of the CDR3 is 15 residues. V was pared by 9 bases and J by 4 bases, with 19 bases between. Germline CDR1 reads LNHDA; CDR2 reads SQIVND (reference sequence). The CDR3 here is CASRPGGSGGNTIYF. The CDR3 bases are TGTGCCAGCCGCCCCGGCGGGTCCGGAGGAAACACCATATATTTT.

V is TRBV19 and J is TRBJ2-3, with D perhaps TRBD2 (5 bases). CDR1 is LNHDA, CDR2 SQIVND, per germline (reference sequence). This CDR3 comprises 20 residues. V lost 2 bases, J lost 0 bases, and 24 bases lay in between. The CDR3 coding sequence is TGTGCCAGTAGTATAAACAGAGCTGGCTTGGGAGTCTCTAGCACAGATACGCAGTATTTT. Protein product: CASSINRAGLGVSSTDTQYF.

This chain's CDR3 is CASLAGQGAVGTEAFF. Here the CDR3 DNA reads TGTGCCAGCCTAGCGGGACAGGGGGCCGTTGGCACTGAAGCTTTCTTT. V is TRBV2 and J is TRBJ1-1, with 12 bases matching TRBD1. The CDR3 has 16 residues. Germline CDR1 SNHLY, CDR2 FYNNEI. The V gene end was trimmed by 8 bases and the J gene end by 4 bases; junction bases not matched to a gene: 11.

The genes are TRBV5-1 and TRBJ1-2; D unresolved. V was cut by 0 bases and J by 7 bases, with 13 bases left in between. The CDR3 contains 14 residues. CDR1 is SGHRS, CDR2 YFSETQ, per germline. The CDR3 nucleotides are TGCGCCAGCAGCTTGGCGGGGAGTAAAGGTGGCTACACCTTC. Amino acids: CASSLAGSKGGYTF.

The chain is built from TRBV6-5 and TRBJ1-4; D gene uncertain. This CDR3 contains 15 residues. CDR1 is MNHEY and CDR2 is SVGAGI in the germline V gene. The V end was cut by 2 bases, the J end by 12 bases, with 19 bases between. The CDR3 nucleotides are TGTGCCAGCAGTTACAGTTCGACAATGGTTTCCCAACTGTTTTTT. Its protein is CASSYSSTMVSQLFF.

The chain recombines TRBV19 with TRBJ1-6; D gene uncertain. The V gene's germline CDR1 is LNHDA and CDR2 SQIVND (reference sequence). CDR3 length equals 13 residues. Trimming stripped 7 bases from V and 11 bases from J, with 15 bases between. CDR3 protein: CASTYAGGTPLHF. CDR3 sequence (DNA): TGTGCCAGTACCTATGCGGGAGGGACACCCCTCCACTTT.

This clone was seen just once. The V gene is TRBV4-1, the J gene TRBJ1-2, with D unclear. The CDR3 extends over 15 amino acids. The V gene's germline CDR1 is MGHRA and CDR2 YSYEKL. Deletions cut 4 bases from V and 3 bases from J, with 15 bases between. The CDR3 nucleotides are TGCGCCAGCAGCCGTCCTACCCCACCCCACTATGGCTACACCTTC. Amino acid sequence: CASSRPTPPHYGYTF.

The V gene is TRBV2, the J gene TRBJ2-3; TRBD2 aligns across 10 bases. The CDR3 consists of 16 residues. V lost 3 bases to trimming and J lost 6 bases; unmatched junction nucleotides: 9. Per germline, CDR1 SNHLY and CDR2 FYNNEI. The CDR3 loop reads CASSDVSGGAGDTQYF. The CDR3 DNA reads as TGTGCCAGCAGTGACGTCAGCGGGGGGGCCGGGGATACGCAGTATTTT.

CDR3 sequence (DNA): TGTGCCAGCCAACCACCGGGGGAATACGAGCAGTACTTC. Amino acid sequence: CASQPPGEYEQYF. J is TRBJ2-7 and V is TRBV5-5; the D gene is possibly TRBD2 (6 bases). The CDR3 consists of 13 residues. V lost 7 bases to trimming and J lost 4 bases, with 15 bases between them. Germline values: CDR1 SGHKS, CDR2 YYEKEE (reference sequence).

About this clone: In the same sample, other DNA sequences code for this CDR3. J is TRBJ2-2 and V is TRBV7-9; no clear D. CDR1 is SEHNR, CDR2 FQNEAQ, per germline (reference sequence). V was shortened by 5 bases and J by 5 bases, with 9 bases between the two germline ends. This CDR3 has 13 amino acids. The CDR3 sequence is CASSTRGTGELFF. Here the CDR3 DNA reads TGTGCCAGCAGCACACGAGGAACCGGGGAGCTGTTTTTT.

This rearrangement joins TRBV5-4 to TRBJ2-3; 7 positions agree with TRBD2. Germline lookup yields CDR1 SGHNT and CDR2 YYREEE (reference sequence). The length of the CDR3 is 14 residues. Unmatched junction bases numbered 3, after V lost 1 base and J lost 4 bases. This CDR3 is CASSLPTSPDTQYF. In DNA form, the CDR3 reads TGTGCCAGCAGCTTGCCGACTAGCCCAGATACGCAGTATTTT.

The chain recombines TRBV6-5 with TRBJ1-6, with unresolved D. This CDR3 is built from 12 residues. Per the germline V gene, CDR1 is MNHEY and CDR2 is SVGAGI. With 4 bases removed from V and 7 bases from J, the gap between germline ends came to 5 bases. The CDR3 sequence: CASSSLNSPLHF. CDR3 DNA sequence: TGTGCCAGCAGTTCCTTGAATTCACCCCTCCACTTT.

This chain uses TRBV5-4 with TRBJ2-7, with 14 bases that match TRBD2. The V gene's germline CDR1 is SGHNT and CDR2 YYREEE (reference sequence). J gave up 6 bases and V 0 bases, and 2 bases lay outside the gene matches. The CDR3 is made up of 15 amino acids. CDR3 region: CASSLGTSGGFEQYF. DNA of the CDR3: TGTGCCAGCAGCTTGGGGACTAGCGGGGGGTTCGAGCAGTACTTC.

This chain links TRBV7-9 with TRBJ2-5, with D perhaps TRBD2 (5 bases). There are 14 residues in the CDR3. The germline V and J ends were trimmed by 2 bases and 5 bases, with 12 bases remaining between them. Germline-derived CDR1 and CDR2 are SEHNR and FQNEAQ (reference sequence). DNA of the CDR3: TGTGCCAGCAGCTTAACGATGCAGCGGGAGACCCAGTACTTC. Amino acids: CASSLTMQRETQYF.

This chain uses TRBV15 with TRBJ1-3, with 7 bases matching TRBD1. The ends lost 5 bases at V and 0 bases at J; junction bases unmatched: 7. Germline V gene sequence: CDR1 LNHNV, CDR2 YYDKDF (reference sequence). The CDR3 loop spans 16 amino acids. This CDR3 is CATSRSTGISGNTIYF. The CDR3, as DNA: TGTGCCACCAGCCGATCGACAGGGATCTCTGGAAACACCATATATTTT.

The chain carries TRBV19 and TRBJ2-3, with no clear D. Germline V gene data show CDR1 as LNHDA and CDR2 as SQIVND (reference sequence). Trimming left V 7 bases short and J 1 base short, with 12 bases between. There are 14 residues in the CDR3. The DNA of the CDR3 is TGTGCCAGTATTCCGGGTTCCGGCACAGATACGCAGTATTTT. As protein: CASIPGSGTDTQYF.

This clone appeared once. J is TRBJ1-6 and V is TRBV5-1; D gene uncertain. Germline assignment: CDR1 SGHRS and CDR2 YFSETQ. This CDR3 is built from 16 residues. Trimming stripped 0 bases from V and 9 bases from J, with 16 bases between. CDR3 residues: CASSLARQDLGSPLHF. DNA of the CDR3: TGCGCCAGCAGCTTGGCCAGGCAGGATTTAGGTTCACCCCTCCACTTT.

V and J are TRBV11-3 and TRBJ1-1; no definite D call. The V end was cut by 1 base, the J end by 6 bases, with 12 bases between. Germline CDR1 reads SGHNT; CDR2 reads YENEEA. CDR3 length equals 14 residues. The CDR3 region is CASSLGGESAEAFF. The DNA of the CDR3 is TGTGCCAGCAGCTTAGGGGGAGAATCTGCTGAAGCTTTCTTT.

This clone is a singleton in its sample. This chain links TRBV4-2 with TRBJ2-5, with D maybe TRBD2 (7 bases). Trimming cost V 4 bases and J 4 bases, with 22 bases left between them. The CDR3 runs 17 residues. Germline lookup yields CDR1 LGHNA and CDR2 YNFKEQ. Here the CDR3 DNA reads TGTGCCAGCAGCCTCAACGCCCAAAGAGGGGGGGCAGAGACCCAGTACTTC. It specifies CASSLNAQRGGAETQYF.

J is TRBJ2-3 and V is TRBV6-4; the match to TRBD2 covers 12 bases. CDR3 length: 16 residues. The junction had 3 bases not matched to a gene; V was cut back by 3 bases and J by 2 bases. Germline lookup yields CDR1 MRHNA and CDR2 SNTAGT. In DNA form, the CDR3 reads TGTGCCAGCAGTGAATCTAGCGGGGGGGCCACAGATACGCAGTATTTT. This translates into CASSESSGGATDTQYF.

This clone occurred once. The V gene is TRBV5-6, the J gene TRBJ1-1; unclear D gene. The CDR3 has 16 residues. V shed 4 bases and J shed 1 base, with 17 bases lying between them. The V gene's germline CDR1 is SGHDT and CDR2 YYEEEE. The CDR3 coding sequence is TGTGCCAGCAGCCTCGGAGGTTTTTTGAGGAACACTGAAGCTTTCTTT. Encoded protein: CASSLGGFLRNTEAFF.

This clone occurred a few times. The V call is TRBV6-5, the J call TRBJ1-3; no clear D gene. The CDR3 totals 15 residues. Germline V CDR1 and CDR2: MNHEY, SVGAGI. Trimming stripped 6 bases from V and 0 bases from J, with 12 bases between. CDR3 loop: CASSLTPSSGNTIYF. For the CDR3, the DNA is TGTGCCAGCAGCCTGACACCCAGCTCTGGAAACACCATATATTTT.

A single count supports this clone. This sequence joins TRBV12-3 or TRBV12-4 and TRBJ1-5, with 8 bases that match TRBD1. V dropped 6 bases and J dropped 4; count of bases not matched to a gene: 2. The CDR3 extends over 13 amino acids. The CDR3 DNA reads TGTGCCAGCAGGGGACAGGAGAATCAGCCCCAGCATTTT. This encodes CASRGQENQPQHF.

CDR3 DNA: TGTGCCAGCAGTTCGACAGAAAGCTACGAGCAGTACTTC. Protein product: CASSSTESYEQYF. The chain carries TRBV28 and TRBJ2-7, with D tentatively TRBD1 (5 bases). The ends were cut back, 4 bases at V and 3 bases at J, with 10 bases in the middle. CDR3 length: 13 amino acids. The germline gives CDR1 MDHEN, CDR2 SYDVKM.